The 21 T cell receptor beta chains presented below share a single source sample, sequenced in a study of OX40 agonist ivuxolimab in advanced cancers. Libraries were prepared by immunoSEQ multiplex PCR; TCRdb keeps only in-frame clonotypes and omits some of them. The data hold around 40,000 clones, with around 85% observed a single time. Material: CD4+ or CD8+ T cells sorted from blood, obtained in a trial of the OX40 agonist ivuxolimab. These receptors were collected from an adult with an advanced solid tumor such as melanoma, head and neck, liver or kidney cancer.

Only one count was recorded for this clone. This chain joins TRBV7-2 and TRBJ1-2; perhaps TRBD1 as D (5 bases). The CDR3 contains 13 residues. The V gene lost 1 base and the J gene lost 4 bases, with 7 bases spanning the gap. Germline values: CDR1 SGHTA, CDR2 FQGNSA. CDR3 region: CASSLGQSYGYTF. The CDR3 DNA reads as TGTGCCAGCAGCTTAGGACAGAGCTATGGCTACACCTTC.

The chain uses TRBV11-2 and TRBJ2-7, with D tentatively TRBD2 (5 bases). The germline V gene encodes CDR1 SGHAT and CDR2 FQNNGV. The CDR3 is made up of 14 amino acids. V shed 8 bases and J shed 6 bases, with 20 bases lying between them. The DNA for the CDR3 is TGTGCCAGCGTAGGAGGACCGTCATCGGGCGAGCAGTACTTC. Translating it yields CASVGGPSSGEQYF.

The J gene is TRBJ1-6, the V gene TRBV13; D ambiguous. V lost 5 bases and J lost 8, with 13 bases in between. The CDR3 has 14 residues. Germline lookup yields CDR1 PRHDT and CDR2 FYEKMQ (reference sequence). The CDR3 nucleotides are TGTGCCAGCAGCGCTCGCGGCCTATATTCACCCCTCCACTTT. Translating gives CASSARGLYSPLHF.

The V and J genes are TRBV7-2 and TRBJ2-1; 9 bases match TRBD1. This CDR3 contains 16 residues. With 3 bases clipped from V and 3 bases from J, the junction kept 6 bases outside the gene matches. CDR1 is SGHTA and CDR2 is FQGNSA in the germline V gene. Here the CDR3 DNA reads TGTGCCAGCAGCTTCGCCGGGACAGGGTACTACAATGAGCAGTTCTTC. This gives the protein CASSFAGTGYYNEQFF.

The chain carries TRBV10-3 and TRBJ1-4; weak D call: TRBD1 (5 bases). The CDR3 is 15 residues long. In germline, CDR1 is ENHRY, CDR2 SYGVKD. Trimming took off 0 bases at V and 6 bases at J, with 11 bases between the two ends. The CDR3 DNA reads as TGTGCCATCAGTGAGTCAAAGGGGTCGGATGAAAAACTGTTTTTT. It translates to CAISESKGSDEKLFF.

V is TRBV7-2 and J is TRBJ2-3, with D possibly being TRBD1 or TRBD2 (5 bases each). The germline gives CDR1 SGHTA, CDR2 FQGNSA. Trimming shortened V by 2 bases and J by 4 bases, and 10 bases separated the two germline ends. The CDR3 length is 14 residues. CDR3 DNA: TGTGCCAGCAGCTTAAGAAGAGGGGCAGATACGCAGTATTTT. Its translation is CASSLRRGADTQYF.

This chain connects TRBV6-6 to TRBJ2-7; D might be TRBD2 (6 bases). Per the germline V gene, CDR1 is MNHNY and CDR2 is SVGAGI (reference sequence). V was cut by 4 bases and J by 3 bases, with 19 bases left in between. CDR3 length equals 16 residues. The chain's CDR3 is CASSSANGGMNYEQYF. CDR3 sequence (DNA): TGTGCCAGCAGTTCAGCAAATGGGGGGATGAACTACGAGCAGTACTTC.

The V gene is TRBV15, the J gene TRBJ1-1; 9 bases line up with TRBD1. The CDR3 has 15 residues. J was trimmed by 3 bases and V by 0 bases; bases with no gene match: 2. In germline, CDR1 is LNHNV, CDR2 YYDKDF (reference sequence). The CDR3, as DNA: TGTGCCACCAGCAGAGATGACAGGGGGTACACTGAAGCTTTCTTT. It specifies CATSRDDRGYTEAFF. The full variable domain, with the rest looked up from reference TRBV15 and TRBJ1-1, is DAMVIQNPRYQVTQFGKPVTLSCSQTLNHNVMYWYQQKSSQAPKLLFHYYDKDFNNEADTPDNFQSRRPNTSFCFLDIRSPGLGDTAMYLCATSRDDRGYTEAFFGQGTRLTVV.

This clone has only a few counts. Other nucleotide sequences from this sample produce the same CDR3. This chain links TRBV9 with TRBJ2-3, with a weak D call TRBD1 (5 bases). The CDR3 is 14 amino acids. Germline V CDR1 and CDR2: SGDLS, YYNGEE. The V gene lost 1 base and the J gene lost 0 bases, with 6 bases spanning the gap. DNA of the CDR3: TGTGCCAGCAGCGTAACAGGCAGCACAGATACGCAGTATTTT. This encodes CASSVTGSTDTQYF.

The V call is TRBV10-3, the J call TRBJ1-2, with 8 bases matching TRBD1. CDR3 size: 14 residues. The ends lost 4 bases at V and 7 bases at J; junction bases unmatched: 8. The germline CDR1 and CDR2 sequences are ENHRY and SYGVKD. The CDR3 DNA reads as TGTGCCATCAGTGGCATCCCAGGGGGCCGTGGCTACACCTTC. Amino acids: CAISGIPGGRGYTF.

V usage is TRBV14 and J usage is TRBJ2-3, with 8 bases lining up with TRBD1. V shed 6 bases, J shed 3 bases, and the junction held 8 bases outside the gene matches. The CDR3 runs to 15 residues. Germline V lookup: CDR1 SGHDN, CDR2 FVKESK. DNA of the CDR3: TGTGCCAGCAGTCCCAGGACAGGGCGGACAGATACGCAGTATTTT. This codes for CASSPRTGRTDTQYF.

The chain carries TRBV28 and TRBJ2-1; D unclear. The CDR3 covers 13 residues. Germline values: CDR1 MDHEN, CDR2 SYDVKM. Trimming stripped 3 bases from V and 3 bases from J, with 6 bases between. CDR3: CASSFGDYNEQFF. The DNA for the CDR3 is TGTGCCAGCAGTTTTGGCGACTACAATGAGCAGTTCTTC.

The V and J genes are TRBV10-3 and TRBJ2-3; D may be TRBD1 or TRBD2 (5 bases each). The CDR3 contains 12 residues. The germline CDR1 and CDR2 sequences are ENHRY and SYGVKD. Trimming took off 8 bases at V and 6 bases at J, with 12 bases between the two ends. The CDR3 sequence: CAIAGTVDTQYF. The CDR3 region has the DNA TGTGCCATCGCCGGGACGGTTGATACGCAGTATTTT.

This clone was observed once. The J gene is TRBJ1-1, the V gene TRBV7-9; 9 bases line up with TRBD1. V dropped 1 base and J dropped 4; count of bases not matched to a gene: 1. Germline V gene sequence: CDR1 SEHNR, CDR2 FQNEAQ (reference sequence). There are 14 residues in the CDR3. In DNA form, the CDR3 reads TGTGCCAGCAGCTTAGGGACAGGGGCCACTGAAGCTTTCTTT. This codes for CASSLGTGATEAFF.

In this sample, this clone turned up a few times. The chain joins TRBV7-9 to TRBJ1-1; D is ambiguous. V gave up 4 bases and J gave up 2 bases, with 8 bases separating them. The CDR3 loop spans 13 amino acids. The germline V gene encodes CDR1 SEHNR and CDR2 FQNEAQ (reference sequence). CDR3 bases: TGTGCCAGCAGCTCCCTTGGTAACACTGAAGCTTTCTTT. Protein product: CASSSLGNTEAFF.

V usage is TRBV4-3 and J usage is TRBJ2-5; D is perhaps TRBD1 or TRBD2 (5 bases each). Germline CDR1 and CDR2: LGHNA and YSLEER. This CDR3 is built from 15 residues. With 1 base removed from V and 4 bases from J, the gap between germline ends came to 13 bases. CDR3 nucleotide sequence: TGCGCCAGCAGCCAAGGAACGGGGCAGGGAGAGACCCAGTACTTC. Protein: CASSQGTGQGETQYF.

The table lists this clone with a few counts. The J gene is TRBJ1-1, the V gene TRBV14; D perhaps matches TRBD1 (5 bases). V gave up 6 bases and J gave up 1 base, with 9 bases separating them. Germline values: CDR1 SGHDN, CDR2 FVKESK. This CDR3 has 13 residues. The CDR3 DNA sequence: TGTGCCAGCAGTCCACAGGAGAACACTGAAGCTTTCTTT. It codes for CASSPQENTEAFF.

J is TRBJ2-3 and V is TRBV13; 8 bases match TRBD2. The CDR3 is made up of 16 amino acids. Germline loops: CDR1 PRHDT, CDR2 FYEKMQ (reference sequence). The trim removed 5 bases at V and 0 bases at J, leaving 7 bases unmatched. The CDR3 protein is CASSNGLAESTDTQYF. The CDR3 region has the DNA TGTGCCAGCAGCAACGGACTAGCTGAAAGCACAGATACGCAGTATTTT.

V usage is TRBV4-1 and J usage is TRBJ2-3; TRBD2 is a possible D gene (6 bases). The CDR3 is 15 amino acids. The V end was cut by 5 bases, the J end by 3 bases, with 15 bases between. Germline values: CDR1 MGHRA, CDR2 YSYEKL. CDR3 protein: CASSAADRETDTQYF. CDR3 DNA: TGCGCCAGCAGCGCAGCGGACCGGGAGACAGATACGCAGTATTTT.

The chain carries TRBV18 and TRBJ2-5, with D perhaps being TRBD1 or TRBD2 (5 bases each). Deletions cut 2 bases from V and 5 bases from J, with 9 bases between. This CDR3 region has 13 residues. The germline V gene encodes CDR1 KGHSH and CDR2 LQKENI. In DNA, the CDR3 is TGTGCCAGCTCACCAACCGGGGCTGAGACCCAGTACTTC. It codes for CASSPTGAETQYF. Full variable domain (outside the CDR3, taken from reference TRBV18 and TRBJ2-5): NAGVMQNPRHLVRRRGQEARLRCSPMKGHSHVYWYRQLPEEGLKFMVYLQKENIIDESGMPKERFSAEFPKEGPSILRIQQVVRGDSAAYFCASSPTGAETQYFGPGTRLLVL.

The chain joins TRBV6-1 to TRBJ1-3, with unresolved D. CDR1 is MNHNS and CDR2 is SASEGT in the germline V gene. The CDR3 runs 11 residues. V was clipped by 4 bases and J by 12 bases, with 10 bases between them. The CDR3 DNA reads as TGTGCCAGCAGTGTCGGACCCGACATATATTTT. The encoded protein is CASSVGPDIYF.